Detailed here is one TCR beta chain. Each of the donors was a healthy bone marrow donor. This CDR3 is built from 15 residues. The V segment lost 6 bases and the J segment 0 bases; nucleotides outside the gene matches: 6. Germline values: CDR1 SNHLY, CDR2 FYNNEI. These data originate in a study of cytomegalovirus exposure and HLA in healthy donors. The primer mix had 60 Vbeta and 13 Jbeta primers. The table came from immunoSEQ multiplex PCR; TCRdb's copy has only in-frame clones and leaves some out. The sample yields 160,000 or so clones, less than 80% seen once. The sample taken for sequencing was PBMCs. The clonotype was recovered from a woman between 40 and 55 years old in good health and CMV-seronegative. The chain recombines TRBV2 with TRBJ1-1, with 8 nucleotides matching TRBD1. Written as DNA, the CDR3 is TGTGCCAGCAGATGGACAGGGCTGGTGAACACTGAAGCTTTCTTT. This encodes CASRWTGLVNTEAFF.